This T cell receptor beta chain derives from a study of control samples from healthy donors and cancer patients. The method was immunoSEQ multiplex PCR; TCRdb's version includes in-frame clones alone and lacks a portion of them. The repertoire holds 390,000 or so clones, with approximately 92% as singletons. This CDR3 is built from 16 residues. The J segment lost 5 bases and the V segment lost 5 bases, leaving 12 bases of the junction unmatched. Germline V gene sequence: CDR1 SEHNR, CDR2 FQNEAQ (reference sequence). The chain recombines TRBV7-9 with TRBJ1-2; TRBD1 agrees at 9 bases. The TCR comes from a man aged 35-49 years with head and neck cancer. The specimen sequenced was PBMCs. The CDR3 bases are TGTGCCAGCAGCCCTTTAGAGGGACAGGGTCTGTATGGCTACACCTTC. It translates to CASSPLEGQGLYGYTF.